This T cell receptor beta chain was identified in a study of T cells in Graves' hyperthyroidism and ophthalmopathy. Using RNA transcripts as the source, TCR beta CDR3 regions were amplified. When the TCR CDR3 underwent first-round RT-PCR, the HTBI primer set was used. MiXCR, applied by TCRdb to the multiplex PCR reads, yields one record per CDR3 protein. The data hold some 560,000 distinct CDR3 sequences, with 15% to 19% observed a single time. This CDR3 contains 12 residues. V dropped 3 bases and J dropped 5 bases, with 6 bases sitting between them. Germline V CDR1 and CDR2: LGHDT, YNNKEL (reference sequence). Patients were excluded for uncontrolled infection, other autoimmune disease, pregnancy or lactation.

The rearrangement uses TRBV3-1 and TRBJ2-3; D is ambiguous. The sequencing input was blood. The receptor was isolated from a woman aged 25 to 45 with Graves' hyperthyroidism. Written as DNA, the CDR3 is TGTGCCAGCAGCCACGATAAAGATACGCAGTATTTT. Encoded protein: CASSHDKDTQYF.